This T cell receptor (beta chain) emerged from a study of T cells after yellow fever vaccination. Study at large: Any fraction with a low cell number was prepared using SMART-Seq v4 Ultra Low Input.

This clonotype was detected many times. The CDR3 runs 16 residues. Per the germline V gene, CDR1 is MNHGY and CDR2 is SVAAGI. Germline trimming cut 5 bases from V and 3 bases from J; bases unmatched to any gene: 13. TCRdb processed the 5' RACE reads anew with MiXCR; each CDR3 protein has one entry. The data contain approximately 300,000 distinct CDR3 sequences, roughly a tenth of them singletons. The input for sequencing was CD4+ T cells sorted from PBMCs, taken 45 days after the yellow fever booster vaccination. The genes are TRBV6-9 and TRBJ2-7; TRBD2 matches at 7 bases. The sequence derives from a man younger than 30 who received the YFV17D yellow fever vaccine. DNA of the CDR3: TGTGCCAGCAGTCACCCCTGGGCGGGGGAGATCTACGAGCAGTACGTC. This gives the protein CASSHPWAGEIYEQYV.